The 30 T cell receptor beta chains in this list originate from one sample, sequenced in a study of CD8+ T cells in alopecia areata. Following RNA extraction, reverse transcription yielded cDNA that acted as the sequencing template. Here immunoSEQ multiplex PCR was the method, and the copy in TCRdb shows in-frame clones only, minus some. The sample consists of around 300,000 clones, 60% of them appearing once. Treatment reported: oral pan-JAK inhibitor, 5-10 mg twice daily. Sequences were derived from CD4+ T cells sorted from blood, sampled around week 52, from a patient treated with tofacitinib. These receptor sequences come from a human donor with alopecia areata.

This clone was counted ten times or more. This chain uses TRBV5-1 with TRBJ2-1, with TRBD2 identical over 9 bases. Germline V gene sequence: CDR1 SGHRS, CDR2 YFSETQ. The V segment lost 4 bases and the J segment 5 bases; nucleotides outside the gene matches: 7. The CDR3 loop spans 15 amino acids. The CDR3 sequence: CASSRVLAGNNEQFF. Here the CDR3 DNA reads TGCGCCAGCAGCCGCGTGCTAGCGGGGAACAATGAGCAGTTCTTC.

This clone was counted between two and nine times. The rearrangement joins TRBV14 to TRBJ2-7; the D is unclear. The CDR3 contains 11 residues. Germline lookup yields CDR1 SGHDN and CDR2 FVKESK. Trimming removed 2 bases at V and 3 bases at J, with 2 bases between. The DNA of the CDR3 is TGTGCCAGCAGCCAAATCTACGAGCAGTACTTC. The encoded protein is CASSQIYEQYF.

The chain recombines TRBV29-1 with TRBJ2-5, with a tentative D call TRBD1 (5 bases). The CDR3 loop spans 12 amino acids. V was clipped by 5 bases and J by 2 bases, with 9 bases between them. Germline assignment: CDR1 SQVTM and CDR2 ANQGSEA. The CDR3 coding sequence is TGCAGCGTTATGGGGCAGCAAGAGACCCAGTACTTC. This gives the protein CSVMGQQETQYF.

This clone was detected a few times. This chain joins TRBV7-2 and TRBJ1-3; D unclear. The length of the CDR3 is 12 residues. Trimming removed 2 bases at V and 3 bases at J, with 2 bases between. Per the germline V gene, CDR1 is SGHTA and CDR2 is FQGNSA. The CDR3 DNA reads TGTGCCAGCAGCTTATATGGAAACACCATATATTTT. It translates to CASSLYGNTIYF.

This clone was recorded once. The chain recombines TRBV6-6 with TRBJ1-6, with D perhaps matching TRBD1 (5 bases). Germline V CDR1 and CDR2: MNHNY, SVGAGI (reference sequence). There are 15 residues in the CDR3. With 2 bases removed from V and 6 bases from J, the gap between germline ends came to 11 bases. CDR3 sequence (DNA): TGTGCCAGCAGTTACGTCGGACATGTTAATTCACCCCTCCACTTT. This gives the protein CASSYVGHVNSPLHF.

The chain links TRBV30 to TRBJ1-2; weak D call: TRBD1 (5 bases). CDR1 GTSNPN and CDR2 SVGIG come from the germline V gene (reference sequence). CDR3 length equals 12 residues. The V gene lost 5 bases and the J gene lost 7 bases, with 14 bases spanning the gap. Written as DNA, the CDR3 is TGTGCCTGGGCCGGGACGGTCGGTGGCTACACCTTC. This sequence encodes CAWAGTVGGYTF.

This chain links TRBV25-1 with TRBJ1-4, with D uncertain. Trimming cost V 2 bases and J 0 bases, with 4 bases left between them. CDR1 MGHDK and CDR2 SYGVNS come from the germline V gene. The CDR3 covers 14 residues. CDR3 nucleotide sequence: TGTGCCAGCAGTGAAATTACAACTAATGAAAAACTGTTTTTT. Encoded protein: CASSEITTNEKLFF.

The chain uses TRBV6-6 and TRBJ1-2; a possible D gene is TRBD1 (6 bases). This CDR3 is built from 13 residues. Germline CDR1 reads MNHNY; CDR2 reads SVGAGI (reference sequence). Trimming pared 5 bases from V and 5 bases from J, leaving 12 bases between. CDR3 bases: TGTGCCAGCAGTGAGGGACAAGTATATGGCTACACCTTC. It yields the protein CASSEGQVYGYTF.

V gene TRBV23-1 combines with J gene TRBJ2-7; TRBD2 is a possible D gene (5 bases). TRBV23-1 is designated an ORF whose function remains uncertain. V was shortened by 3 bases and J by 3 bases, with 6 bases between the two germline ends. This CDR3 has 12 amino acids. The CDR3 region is CASSQGDYEQYF. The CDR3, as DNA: TGCGCCAGCAGTCAGGGAGACTACGAGCAGTACTTC.

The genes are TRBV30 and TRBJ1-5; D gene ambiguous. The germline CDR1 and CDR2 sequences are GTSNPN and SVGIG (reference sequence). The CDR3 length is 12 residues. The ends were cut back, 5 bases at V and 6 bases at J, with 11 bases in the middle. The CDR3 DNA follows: TGTGCCTGGGGGTCAAGGGTTCAGCCCCAGCATTTT. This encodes CAWGSRVQPQHF.

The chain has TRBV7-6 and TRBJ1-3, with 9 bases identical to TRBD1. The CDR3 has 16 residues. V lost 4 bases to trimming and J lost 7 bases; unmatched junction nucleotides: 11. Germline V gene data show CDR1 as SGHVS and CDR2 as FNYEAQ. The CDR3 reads CASSSAPKTGGNTIYF. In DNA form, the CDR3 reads TGTGCCAGCAGCTCGGCCCCTAAGACAGGGGGTAACACCATATATTTT.

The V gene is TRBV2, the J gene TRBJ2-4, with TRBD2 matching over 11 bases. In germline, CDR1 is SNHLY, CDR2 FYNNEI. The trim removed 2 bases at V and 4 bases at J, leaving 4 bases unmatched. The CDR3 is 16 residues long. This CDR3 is CASSESSGGAKNIQYF. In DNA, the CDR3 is TGTGCCAGCAGTGAAAGTAGCGGGGGGGCGAAAAACATTCAGTACTTC.

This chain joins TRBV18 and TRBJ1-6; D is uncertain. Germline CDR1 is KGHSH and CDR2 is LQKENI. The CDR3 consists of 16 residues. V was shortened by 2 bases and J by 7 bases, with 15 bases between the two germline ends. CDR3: CASSPYQPQPNSPLHF. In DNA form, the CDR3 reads TGTGCCAGCTCACCATATCAACCTCAACCGAATTCACCCCTCCACTTT. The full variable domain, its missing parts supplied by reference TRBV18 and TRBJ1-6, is NAGVMQNPRHLVRRRGQEARLRCSPMKGHSHVYWYRQLPEEGLKFMVYLQKENIIDESGMPKERFSAEFPKEGPSILRIQQVVRGDSAAYFCASSPYQPQPNSPLHFGNGTRLTVT.

The chain's CDR3 is CATSRVVTVSYEQYF. For the CDR3, the DNA is TGTGCCACCAGCAGAGTCGTTACCGTGAGCTACGAGCAGTACTTC. The chain couples TRBV15 to TRBJ2-7; D call uncertain. The ends were cut back, 1 base at V and 3 bases at J, with 13 bases in the middle. The CDR3 contains 15 residues. Germline CDR1 and CDR2: LNHNV and YYDKDF (reference sequence).

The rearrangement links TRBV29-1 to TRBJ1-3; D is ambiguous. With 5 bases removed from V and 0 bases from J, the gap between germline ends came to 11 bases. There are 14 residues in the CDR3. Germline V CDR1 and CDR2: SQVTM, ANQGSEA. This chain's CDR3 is CSVSKGGSGNTIYF. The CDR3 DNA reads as TGCAGCGTTTCAAAAGGAGGCTCTGGAAACACCATATATTTT.

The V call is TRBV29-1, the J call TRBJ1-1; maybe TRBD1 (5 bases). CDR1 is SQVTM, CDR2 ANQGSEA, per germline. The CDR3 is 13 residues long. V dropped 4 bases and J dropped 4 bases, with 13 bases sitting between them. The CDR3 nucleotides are TGCAGCGTTGTTCGGCAGGGCCGCACTGAAGCTTTCTTT. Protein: CSVVRQGRTEAFF.

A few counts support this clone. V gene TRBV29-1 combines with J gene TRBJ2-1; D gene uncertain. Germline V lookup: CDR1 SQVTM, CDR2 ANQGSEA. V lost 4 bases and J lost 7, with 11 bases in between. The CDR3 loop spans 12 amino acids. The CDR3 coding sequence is TGCAGCGTTGTACAGAGCCTAAATGAGCAGTTCTTC. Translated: CSVVQSLNEQFF.

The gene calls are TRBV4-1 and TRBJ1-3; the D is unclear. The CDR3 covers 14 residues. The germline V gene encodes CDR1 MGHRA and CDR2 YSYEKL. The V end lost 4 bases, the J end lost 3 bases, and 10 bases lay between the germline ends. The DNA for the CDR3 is TGCGCCAGCAGCCTGCTCAGGCTTGGAAACACCATATATTTT. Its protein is CASSLLRLGNTIYF.

This CDR3 reads CSAGTFNTGELFF. The CDR3 bases are TGCAGCGCCGGGACATTCAACACCGGGGAGCTGTTTTTT. This sequence joins TRBV29-1 and TRBJ2-2; weak D call: TRBD1 (6 bases). The length of the CDR3 is 13 residues. Germline V gene sequence: CDR1 SQVTM, CDR2 ANQGSEA. V was trimmed by 7 bases and J by 2 bases, leaving 11 bases between them.

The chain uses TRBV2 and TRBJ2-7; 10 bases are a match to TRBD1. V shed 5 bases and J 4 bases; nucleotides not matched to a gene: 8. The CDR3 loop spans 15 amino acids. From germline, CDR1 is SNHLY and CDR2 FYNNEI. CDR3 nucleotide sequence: TGTGCCAGCAGTCCGCCGGGGGACAGGGGATACGAGCAGTACTTC. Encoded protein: CASSPPGDRGYEQYF.

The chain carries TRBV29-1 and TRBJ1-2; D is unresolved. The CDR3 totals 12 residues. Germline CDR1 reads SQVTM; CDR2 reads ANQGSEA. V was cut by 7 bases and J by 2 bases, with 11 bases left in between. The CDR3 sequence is CSGKDTNYGYTF. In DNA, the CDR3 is TGCAGCGGTAAAGACACGAACTATGGCTACACCTTC.

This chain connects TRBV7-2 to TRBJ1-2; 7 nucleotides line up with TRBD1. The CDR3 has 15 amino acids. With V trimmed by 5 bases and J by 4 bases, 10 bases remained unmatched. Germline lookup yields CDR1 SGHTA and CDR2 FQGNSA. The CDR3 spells CASSPGTDLLYGYTF. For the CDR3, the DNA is TGTGCCAGCAGCCCCGGGACAGATTTACTCTATGGCTACACCTTC. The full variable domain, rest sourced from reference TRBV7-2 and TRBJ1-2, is GAGVSQSPSNKVTEKGKDVELRCDPISGHTALYWYRQSLGQGLEFLIYFQGNSAPDKSGLPSDRFSAERTGGSVSTLTIQRTQQEDSAVYLCASSPGTDLLYGYTFGSGTRLTVV.

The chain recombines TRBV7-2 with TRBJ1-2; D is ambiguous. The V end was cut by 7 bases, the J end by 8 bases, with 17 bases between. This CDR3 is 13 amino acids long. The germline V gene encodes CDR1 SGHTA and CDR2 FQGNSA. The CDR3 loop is CASNQLLTGGYTF. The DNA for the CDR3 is TGTGCCAGCAACCAACTTCTAACGGGAGGCTACACCTTC.

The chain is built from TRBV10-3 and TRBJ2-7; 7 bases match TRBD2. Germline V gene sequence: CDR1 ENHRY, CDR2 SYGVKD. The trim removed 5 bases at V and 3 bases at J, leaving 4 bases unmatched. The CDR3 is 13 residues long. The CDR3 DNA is TGTGCCATCAGTCGGACTAGTGGCTACGAGCAGTACTTC. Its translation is CAISRTSGYEQYF.

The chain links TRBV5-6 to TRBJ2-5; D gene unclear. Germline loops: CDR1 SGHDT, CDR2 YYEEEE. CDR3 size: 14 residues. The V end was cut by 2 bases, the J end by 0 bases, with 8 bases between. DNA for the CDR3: TGTGCCAGCAGCTTTGGAGTGCACCAAGAGACCCAGTACTTC. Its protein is CASSFGVHQETQYF.

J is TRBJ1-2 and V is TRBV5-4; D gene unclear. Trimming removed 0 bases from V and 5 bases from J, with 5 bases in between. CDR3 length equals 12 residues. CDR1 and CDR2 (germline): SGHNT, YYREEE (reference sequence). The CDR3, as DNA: TGTGCCAGCAGCTTGGAATGGTATGGCTACACCTTC. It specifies CASSLEWYGYTF. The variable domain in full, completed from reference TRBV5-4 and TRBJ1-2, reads ETGVTQSPTHLIKTRGQQVTLRCSSQSGHNTVSWYQQALGQGPQFIFQYYREEENGRGNFPPRFSGLQFPNYSSELNVNALELDDSALYLCASSLEWYGYTFGSGTRLTVV.

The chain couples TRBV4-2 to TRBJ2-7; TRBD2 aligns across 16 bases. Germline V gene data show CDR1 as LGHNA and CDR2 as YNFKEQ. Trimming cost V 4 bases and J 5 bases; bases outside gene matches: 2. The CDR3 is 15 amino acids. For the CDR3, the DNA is TGTGCCAGCAGCCGAGGGACTAGCGGGGGGGACGAGCAGTACTTC. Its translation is CASSRGTSGGDEQYF.

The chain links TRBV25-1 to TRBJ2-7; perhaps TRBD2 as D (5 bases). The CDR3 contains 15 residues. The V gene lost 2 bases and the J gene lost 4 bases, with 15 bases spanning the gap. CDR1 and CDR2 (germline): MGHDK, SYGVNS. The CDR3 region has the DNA TGTGCCAGCAGTGAACCCAGGTTAGGGAGTTACGAGCAGTACTTC. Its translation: CASSEPRLGSYEQYF.

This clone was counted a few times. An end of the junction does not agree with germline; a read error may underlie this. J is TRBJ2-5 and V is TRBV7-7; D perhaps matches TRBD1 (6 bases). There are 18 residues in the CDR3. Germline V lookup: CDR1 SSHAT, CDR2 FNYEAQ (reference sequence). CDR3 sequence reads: CASSLRMGALTSGETQYF. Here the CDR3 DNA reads TGTGCTAGCAGCCTGAGGATGGGGGCGCTTACATCAGGAGAGACCCAGTACTTC.

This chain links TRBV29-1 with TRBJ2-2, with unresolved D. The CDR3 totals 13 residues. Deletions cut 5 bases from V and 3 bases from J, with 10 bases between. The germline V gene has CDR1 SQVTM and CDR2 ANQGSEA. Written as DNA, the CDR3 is TGCAGCGTTTCAGTTCTGGACACCGGGGAGCTGTTTTTT. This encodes CSVSVLDTGELFF.